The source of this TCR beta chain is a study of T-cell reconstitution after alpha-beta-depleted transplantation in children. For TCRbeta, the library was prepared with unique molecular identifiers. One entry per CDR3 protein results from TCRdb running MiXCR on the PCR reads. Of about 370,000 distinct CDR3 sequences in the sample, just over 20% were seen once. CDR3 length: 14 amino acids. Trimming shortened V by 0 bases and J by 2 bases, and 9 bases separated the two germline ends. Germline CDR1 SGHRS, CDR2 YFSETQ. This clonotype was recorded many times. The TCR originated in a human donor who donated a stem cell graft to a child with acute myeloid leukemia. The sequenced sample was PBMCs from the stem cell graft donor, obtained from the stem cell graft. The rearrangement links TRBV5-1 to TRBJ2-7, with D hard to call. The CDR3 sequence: CASSLARRTYEQYF. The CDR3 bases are TGCGCCAGCAGCTTGGCCCGACGGACCTACGAGCAGTACTTC.